Following are 19 T cell receptor beta chains from one sample sequenced in a study of blood T cell repertoires in COVID-19. The protocol was immunoSEQ multiplex PCR, while the TCRdb copy is restricted to in-frame clones and leaves out a portion. The profile shows roughly 200,000 clones, 80% to 90% of them singletons. Sequencing used PBMCs or T cells enriched from blood (not recorded which). These receptors were obtained from a woman aged 25 to 39 who had been exposed to COVID-19.

The chain recombines TRBV2 with TRBJ2-7; 7 bases fit TRBD2. The V and J ends lost 6 bases and 3 bases, in that order; junction bases with no gene match: 8. Germline assignment: CDR1 SNHLY and CDR2 FYNNEI. The CDR3 totals 14 residues. Here the CDR3 DNA reads TGTGCCAGCAGAGATTCGACTAGCCGCTACGAGCAGTACTTC. This encodes CASRDSTSRYEQYF.

The rearrangement links TRBV28 to TRBJ2-1; tentatively, D is TRBD1 (6 bases). V lost 5 bases and J lost 3, with 11 bases in between. Germline V gene lookup returns CDR1 MDHEN and CDR2 SYDVKM. This CDR3 region has 14 residues. CDR3 loop: CASSPGVFYNEQFF. In DNA form, the CDR3 reads TGTGCCAGCAGTCCAGGGGTCTTCTACAATGAGCAGTTCTTC.

This clone was counted only a few times. This chain links TRBV3-1 (or the pseudogene TRBV3-2) with TRBJ1-2, with 7 positions matching TRBD1. The CDR3 has 14 residues. Germline V gene sequence: CDR1 LGHDT, CDR2 YNNKEL (reference sequence). The V segment lost 4 bases and the J segment 3 bases; nucleotides outside the gene matches: 5. Written as DNA, the CDR3 is TGTGCCAGCAGCCCGGCCGGGACAGACTATGGCTACACCTTC. Its translation: CASSPAGTDYGYTF.

This chain uses TRBV9 with TRBJ2-3, with TRBD1 matching 7 bases. Germline V gene data show CDR1 as SGDLS and CDR2 as YYNGEE. The J segment lost 3 bases and the V segment lost 3 bases, leaving 7 bases of the junction unmatched. The CDR3 is 15 amino acids. For the CDR3, the DNA is TGTGCCAGCAGCGCACCTGACAGGGATACAGATACGCAGTATTTT. Protein product: CASSAPDRDTDTQYF. Based on the CDR3 plus reference TRBV9 and TRBJ2-3, the full variable domain is DSGVTQTPKHLITATGQRVTLRCSPRSGDLSVYWYQQSLDQGLQFLIQYYNGEERAKGNILERFSAQQFPDLHSELNLSSLELGDSALYFCASSAPDRDTDTQYFGPGTRLTVL.

The chain couples TRBV12-5 to TRBJ2-7; D remains ambiguous. With 1 base removed from V and 0 bases from J, the gap between germline ends came to 4 bases. There are 13 residues in the CDR3. Germline V gives CDR1 LGHNT, CDR2 FRNRAP. CDR3: CASGLGGSYEQYF. The CDR3 nucleotides are TGTGCTAGTGGTTTGGGCGGCTCCTACGAGCAGTACTTC.

This clone was seen just once. V and J are TRBV27 and TRBJ2-7, with 9 bases aligning to TRBD1. V lost 3 bases to trimming and J lost 6 bases; unmatched junction nucleotides: 6. Germline CDR1 reads MNHEY; CDR2 reads SMNVEV (reference sequence). The CDR3 contains 14 residues. The CDR3 reads CASSFGQGTREQYF. As DNA, the CDR3 is TGTGCCAGCAGTTTCGGACAGGGGACGCGCGAGCAGTACTTC.

The CDR3, as DNA: TGTGCCTGGCAGGGGGCGCCTGGAAACACCATATATTTT. Its protein is CAWQGAPGNTIYF. The chain joins TRBV30 to TRBJ1-3, with 8 bases that match TRBD1. V lost 5 bases to trimming and J lost 2 bases; unmatched junction nucleotides: 2. Germline V gene sequence: CDR1 GTSNPN, CDR2 SVGIG (reference sequence). CDR3 length: 13 amino acids. Combining the CDR3 with reference TRBV30 and TRBJ1-3 gives the whole variable domain SQTIHQWPATLVQPVGSPLSLECTVEGTSNPNLYWYRQAAGRGLQLLFYSVGIGQISSEVPQNLSASRPQDRQFILSSKKLLLSDSGFYLCAWQGAPGNTIYFGEGSWLTVV.

The chain is built from TRBV5-1 and TRBJ2-3, with a tentative D call TRBD1 (6 bases). Trimming stripped 0 bases from V and 3 bases from J, with 23 bases between. The CDR3 loop spans 19 amino acids. Germline V CDR1 and CDR2: SGHRS, YFSETQ. In DNA, the CDR3 is TGCGCCAGCAGCTTGGTTGGACTGACAGGCAGGGGATCGACAGATACGCAGTATTTT. As protein: CASSLVGLTGRGSTDTQYF.

About this clone: An end of the junction differs from the germline gene, which may be a read error. The chain couples TRBV2 to TRBJ2-7; 9 bases match TRBD1. The CDR3 runs 14 residues. CDR1 and CDR2 (germline): SNHLY, FYNNEI. CDR3 residues: CASSEQGQGSAGDF. The CDR3 region has the DNA TGTGCCAGCAGTGAACAGGGACAGGGTTCGGCTGGAGACTTC.

This clone was detected only once. The chain carries TRBV2 and TRBJ2-2; 7 nucleotides line up with TRBD2. Per germline, CDR1 SNHLY and CDR2 FYNNEI. This CDR3 is built from 14 residues. The ends lost 5 bases at V and 6 bases at J; junction bases unmatched: 6. The CDR3 loop is CASSLLARAGELFF. In DNA, the CDR3 is TGTGCCAGCAGTTTACTAGCGCGGGCCGGGGAGCTGTTTTTT.

CDR3 residues: CATSSQTAYNSPLHF. For the CDR3, the DNA is TGTGCCACCAGCAGCCAGACAGCCTATAATTCACCCCTCCACTTT. The chain carries TRBV15 and TRBJ1-6, with D perhaps matching TRBD1 (5 bases). Germline V gives CDR1 LNHNV, CDR2 YYDKDF (reference sequence). The CDR3 runs 15 residues. Trimming left V 3 bases short and J 2 bases short, with 8 bases between.

The rearrangement uses TRBV7-6 and TRBJ1-5; D is unclear. Germline CDR1 is SGHVS and CDR2 is FNYEAQ. Trimming left V 9 bases short and J 2 bases short, with 35 bases between. The CDR3 spans 21 residues. This CDR3 reads CASKGMPREGSGRIRNQPQHF. The CDR3 DNA sequence: TGTGCCAGTAAAGGAATGCCAAGAGAGGGCAGCGGCAGGATTCGCAATCAGCCCCAGCATTTT.

The chain links TRBV9 to TRBJ1-2; 7 nucleotides agree with TRBD1. The germline gives CDR1 SGDLS, CDR2 YYNGEE. The CDR3 is made up of 14 amino acids. V was pared by 1 base and J by 3 bases, with 3 bases of the junction left unmatched. The CDR3: CASSVTGDDYGYTF. CDR3 bases: TGTGCCAGCAGCGTAACAGGGGACGACTATGGCTACACCTTC.

This rearrangement joins TRBV12-3 or TRBV12-4 to TRBJ1-2; TRBD1 is a possible D gene (5 bases). The V end was cut by 6 bases, the J end by 4 bases, with 12 bases between. The CDR3 has 13 residues. CDR3 bases: TGTGCCAGCAGCTTCGACAGCTCCTATGGCTACACCTTC. Translated: CASSFDSSYGYTF.

Here the CDR3 DNA reads TGTGCCAGCAGTTCAGGGGTAATTAGTCCCTACGAGCAGTACTTC. Translating it yields CASSSGVISPYEQYF. The gene calls are TRBV6-5 and TRBJ2-7; tentative D call: TRBD1 (6 bases). Germline V lookup: CDR1 MNHEY, CDR2 SVGAGI. This CDR3 comprises 15 residues. V lost 4 bases and J 2 bases, leaving 15 bases between the germline ends.

The genes are TRBV14 and TRBJ2-2; a weak D match, TRBD1 (6 bases). CDR3 size: 13 residues. The V end was cut by 4 bases, the J end by 4 bases, with 7 bases between. Per germline, CDR1 SGHDN and CDR2 FVKESK. The CDR3 DNA sequence: TGTGCCAGCAGCCCAGGGGTCACCGGGGAGCTGTTTTTT. Its protein is CASSPGVTGELFF. Full variable domain (remainder filled in from reference TRBV14 and TRBJ2-2): EAGVTQFPSHSVIEKGQTVTLRCDPISGHDNLYWYRRVMGKEIKFLLHFVKESKQDESGMPNNRFLAERTGGTYSTLKVQPAELEDSGVYFCASSPGVTGELFFGEGSRLTVL.

The chain employs TRBV12-5 and TRBJ1-5; the D is unclear. V was shortened by 1 base and J by 9 bases, with 7 bases between the two germline ends. CDR1 LGHNT and CDR2 FRNRAP come from the germline V gene. This CDR3 has 12 amino acids. CDR3 protein: CASGLETGPQHF. Here the CDR3 DNA reads TGTGCTAGTGGTTTGGAAACCGGGCCCCAGCATTTT.

The rearrangement joins TRBV12-3 or TRBV12-4 to TRBJ2-7; 8 nucleotides line up with TRBD1. The CDR3 runs to 11 residues. Trimming at V came to 8 bases and at J to 6 bases, leaving 3 bases not matched to a gene. The CDR3 protein is CASGTGSEQYF. The CDR3 nucleotides read TGTGCCAGCGGGACAGGCAGCGAGCAGTACTTC.

CDR3 nucleotide sequence: TGTGCCAGCAGCCTTTTTAGCGGGGTTAAAGCTGGCACTGAAGCTTTCTTT. Amino acid sequence: CASSLFSGVKAGTEAFF. V usage is TRBV14 and J usage is TRBJ1-1; no clear D gene. The CDR3 length is 17 residues. CDR1 and CDR2 (germline): SGHDN, FVKESK. Trimming stripped 4 bases from V and 4 bases from J, with 22 bases between.